A selection of T cell receptor beta chains follows, all from one sample in a study of cytomegalovirus exposure and HLA in healthy donors. Assay used: immunoSEQ multiplex PCR; TCRdb lists only in-frame clones, some missing. This table has 150,000 to 200,000 clones, about four fifths appearing once. The sample consisted of PBMCs. These receptors were obtained from a man aged 50 to 60 in good health and CMV-seropositive. Each CDR3 is given with its conserved first and last residue. The D gene is left open where the match is weak. Size is omitted from some rows. Given values are once, few, many or a class for expanded clones.

D: TRBD2; V: TRBV4-1; size: NA; J: TRBJ2-1; DNA: TGCGCCAGCATGGCTTGGTGGGAGGGCCAGCGTCATGAGCAGTTCTTC; CDR3: CASMAWWEGQRHEQFF
D: TRBD1; V: TRBV9; size: NA; J: TRBJ1-1; DNA: TGTGCCAGCAGCCTGAGACAGGGGATCACTGAAGCTTTCTTT; CDR3: CASSLRQGITEAFF
D: NA; V: TRBV6-1; size: once; J: TRBJ2-7; DNA: TGTGCCAGCAGTGCTCCTCTCCGTCCGGGACAAGCCACCTCCGTGCAGTACTTC; CDR3: CASSAPLRPGQATSVQYF
D: NA; V: TRBV27; size: NA; J: TRBJ2-3; DNA: TGTGCCAGCAGTTTATTGCCAACTTTAGATACGCAGTATTTT; CDR3: CASSLLPTLDTQYF
D: NA; V: TRBV6-5; size: NA; J: TRBJ1-4; DNA: TGTGCCAGCAGTCCTTGGGCCGATGCGACAAAACTGTTTTTT; CDR3: CASSPWADATKLFF
D: TRBD1; V: TRBV9; size: NA; J: TRBJ2-7; DNA: TGTGCCAGCAGCGTAGGGTCAGGGGGCTACGAGCAGTACTTC; CDR3: CASSVGSGGYEQYF
D: NA; V: TRBV19; size: NA; J: TRBJ2-7; DNA: TGTGCCATATACCCCATGAGGGGGGGGACCTACGAGCAGTACTTC; CDR3: CAIYPMRGGTYEQYF
D: TRBD2; V: TRBV28; size: NA; J: TRBJ2-7; DNA: TGTGCCAGCAGTTTAGGCGGGAGGGCCAAGTACGAGCAGTACTTC; CDR3: CASSLGGRAKYEQYF
D: TRBD2; V: TRBV29-1; size: once; J: TRBJ2-7; DNA: TGCAGCGCAAATATAGCGGGACCGAACGAGCAGTACTTC; CDR3: CSANIAGPNEQYF
D: NA; V: TRBV10-1; size: NA; J: TRBJ2-1; DNA: TGCGCCAGCAGTGAGTCGAGGTTTGCGGGGTTTTACAATGAGCAGTTCTTC; CDR3: CASSESRFAGFYNEQFF
D: NA; V: TRBV2; size: NA; J: TRBJ1-5; DNA: TGTGCCAGCAGTGGAGGAATGCCTAATCAGCCCCAGCATTTT; CDR3: CASSGGMPNQPQHF
D: TRBD2; V: TRBV7-3; size: NA; J: TRBJ2-3; DNA: TGTGCCAGCAGCCCCATCTCCTCTGGACTAGCGGGAGGAGATACGCAGTATTTT; CDR3: CASSPISSGLAGGDTQYF
D: NA; V: TRBV9; size: NA; J: TRBJ1-6; DNA: TGTGCCAGCAGCCCAGAAGTTAATTCACCCCTCCACTTT; CDR3: CASSPEVNSPLHF
D: NA; V: TRBV25-1; size: NA; J: TRBJ2-1; DNA: TGTGCCAGCAGTGGGACTTACAATGAGCAGTTCTTC; CDR3: CASSGTYNEQFF
D: TRBD2; V: TRBV10-3; size: NA; J: TRBJ2-7; DNA: TGTGCCATCAATAGCGGGGGGTCCTACGAGCAGTACTTC; CDR3: CAINSGGSYEQYF
D: TRBD1; V: TRBV18; size: NA; J: TRBJ1-1; DNA: TGTGCCAGCAGAGCGGGACAGGGCTACACTGAAGCTTTCTTT; CDR3: CASRAGQGYTEAFF
D: NA; V: TRBV5-1; size: NA; J: TRBJ2-1; DNA: TGCGCCAGCAGCTTGGCTGGGGGGAAGACCTACAATGAGCAGTTCTTC; CDR3: CASSLAGGKTYNEQFF
D: NA; V: TRBV5-4; size: NA; J: TRBJ2-7; DNA: TGTGCCAGCAGCTTGGAGGGGGGGCAGTCCGAGCAGTACTTC; CDR3: CASSLEGGQSEQYF
D: TRBD2; V: TRBV14; size: NA; J: TRBJ2-1; DNA: TGTGCCAGCAGCCAAGGCCCTAGCGGGACGATTGAGCAGTTCTTC; CDR3: CASSQGPSGTIEQFF
D: TRBD2; V: TRBV5-8; size: NA; J: TRBJ2-1; DNA: TGTGCCAGCAGCTTGGTTAGCGGGGGGGCAGATGAGCAGTTCTTC; CDR3: CASSLVSGGADEQFF
D: TRBD1; V: TRBV9; size: NA; J: TRBJ1-5; DNA: TGTGCCAGCAGCGGGGGACAGGGGGAGCCCCAGCATTTT; CDR3: CASSGGQGEPQHF
D: TRBD2; V: TRBV28; size: NA; J: TRBJ2-7; DNA: TGTGCCGCCCGCGGGGGGCATCAATACGAGCAGTACTTC; CDR3: CAARGGHQYEQYF
D: NA; V: TRBV10-2; size: NA; J: TRBJ2-1; DNA: TGCGCCAGCAGTGGTAAAGGGACAAGGTCCTACAATGAGCAGTTCTTC; CDR3: CASSGKGTRSYNEQFF
D: NA; V: TRBV28; size: once; J: TRBJ1-5; DNA: TGTGCCAGCAGCACTATACTGGGCAATCAGCCCCAGCATTTT; CDR3: CASSTILGNQPQHF
D: NA; V: TRBV28; size: NA; J: TRBJ1-5; DNA: TGTGCCAGCAGTTTTCAGGGGCGGCTCCCTCAGCCCCAGCATTTT; CDR3: CASSFQGRLPQPQHF
D: TRBD1; V: TRBV10-3; size: few; J: TRBJ2-7; DNA: TGTGCCATCAGTGAGCCAAGGACAGGGTTCGACGAGCAGTACTTC; CDR3: CAISEPRTGFDEQYF
D: NA; V: TRBV7-2; size: NA; J: TRBJ1-1; DNA: TGTGCCAGCAGCTTAGTTAACAGGGTTACTGAAGCTTTCTTT; CDR3: CASSLVNRVTEAFF
D: NA; V: TRBV4-1; size: NA; J: TRBJ2-4; DNA: TGCGCCAGCAGCCAGGACTACGGGACCAAAAACATTCAGTACTTC; CDR3: CASSQDYGTKNIQYF
D: NA; V: TRBV28; size: NA; J: TRBJ1-5; DNA: TGTGCCAGCAGCAACCTCGGACAGTATAGCAATCAGCCCCAGCATTTT; CDR3: CASSNLGQYSNQPQHF
D: TRBD2; V: TRBV5-4; size: NA; J: TRBJ2-3; DNA: TGTGCCAGCAGCTTGTGGGGTAGCGGGAGGGTTGTAGATACGCAGTATTTT; CDR3: CASSLWGSGRVVDTQYF
D: TRBD2; V: TRBV28; size: NA; J: TRBJ2-1; DNA: TGTGCCAGCAGTTCCTTCTATACTAGCGGGGAAAGCTCCTACAATGAGCAGTTCTTC; CDR3: CASSSFYTSGESSYNEQFF
D: NA; V: TRBV7-8; size: NA; J: TRBJ1-2; DNA: TGTGCCAGCAGCTTTGGCAGGGACTATGGCTACACCTTC; CDR3: CASSFGRDYGYTF